The T cell receptor beta chain described here comes from a study of T cells in Graves' hyperthyroidism and ophthalmopathy. Across the study: Before treatment of any kind, peripheral blood was taken at initial diagnosis.

As to this clonotype: Its cognate antigen is unknown.

The CDR3 length is 15 residues. The germline V and J ends were trimmed by 4 bases and 0 bases, with 10 bases remaining between them. The germline V gene encodes CDR1 SGHRS and CDR2 YFSETQ. TCR beta CDR3 region amplification was performed from RNA transcripts. The TCR CDR3 first-round RT-PCR relied on the HTBI primer set. MiXCR, applied by TCRdb to the multiplex PCR reads, yields one record per CDR3 protein. The top ten hold approximately 16% of the sample, which has approximately 720,000 distinct CDR3 sequences, approximately 19% seen once. Uncontrolled infections, other autoimmune diseases, pregnancy or lactation led to exclusion of patients. Study-level results: Most thyroid-expanded clonotypes above 0.001 were also found in blood.

The receptor comes from a woman aged 50 to 60 with Graves' hyperthyroidism that later progressed to Graves' ophthalmopathy. Sequenced input: blood. This chain uses TRBV5-1 with TRBJ2-2, with TRBD2 as a possible D gene (5 bases). The CDR3 DNA follows: TGCGCCAGCAGCCGGGTCGGGGCGAACACCGGGGAGCTGTTTTTT. Protein: CASSRVGANTGELFF.